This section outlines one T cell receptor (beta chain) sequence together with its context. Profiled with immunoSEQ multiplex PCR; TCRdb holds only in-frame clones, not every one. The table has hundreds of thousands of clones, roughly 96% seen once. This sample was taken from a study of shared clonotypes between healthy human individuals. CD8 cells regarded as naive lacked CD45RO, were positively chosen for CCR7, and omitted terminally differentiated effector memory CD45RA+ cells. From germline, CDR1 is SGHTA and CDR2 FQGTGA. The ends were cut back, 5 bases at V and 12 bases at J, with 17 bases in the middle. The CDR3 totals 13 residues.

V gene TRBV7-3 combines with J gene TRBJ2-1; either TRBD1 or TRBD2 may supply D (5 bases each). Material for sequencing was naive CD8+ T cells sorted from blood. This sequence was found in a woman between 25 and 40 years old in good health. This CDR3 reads CASSHRRDLVQFF. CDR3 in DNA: TGTGCCAGCAGCCACCGAAGGGACCTCGTGCAGTTCTTC.